The 24 T cell receptor beta chains below all came from one sample that was sequenced in a study of cytomegalovirus exposure and HLA in healthy donors. PCR involved 60 Vbeta and 13 Jbeta primers. Sequenced by immunoSEQ multiplex PCR; TCRdb stores in-frame clones only, minus some. The table lists roughly 120,000 clones, 79% of them singletons. The sample taken for sequencing was PBMCs. The receptors were sampled from a man aged 25-40 years in good health and CMV-seropositive.

V is TRBV9 and J is TRBJ2-1; 8 bases match TRBD2. The CDR3 covers 15 residues. Germline V gives CDR1 SGDLS, CDR2 YYNGEE. With 4 bases clipped from V and 2 bases from J, the junction kept 5 bases outside the gene matches. As DNA, the CDR3 is TGTGCCAGCAGCTCCCCCGGGGGGGCCTACAATGAGCAGTTCTTC. This sequence encodes CASSSPGGAYNEQFF.

This sequence joins TRBV10-2 and TRBJ2-7; 8 nucleotides line up with TRBD2. Germline CDR1 reads WSHSY; CDR2 reads SAAADI. This CDR3 is 13 amino acids long. Trimming at V came to 10 bases and at J to 0 bases, leaving 5 bases not matched to a gene. For the CDR3, the DNA is TGCGCCACCTCGGGGGGGAACTCCTACGAGCAGTACTTC. This codes for CATSGGNSYEQYF.

Of note for this clone: One end of the junction fails to match germline, which may point to a read error. The chain carries TRBV7-7 and TRBJ2-5, with TRBD1 as a possible D gene (6 bases). Germline CDR1 and CDR2: SSHAT and FNYEAQ (reference sequence). The CDR3 runs to 13 residues. The CDR3 nucleotides are TGTGCTAGCAGCCTACAGGGCTGGGAGACCCAGTACTTC. It specifies CASSLQGWETQYF.

CDR3 DNA: TGTGCCAGCAGCGGACTAGCGGTGGGGACGGATGAGCAGTTCTTC. Translation gives CASSGLAVGTDEQFF. The rearrangement links TRBV9 to TRBJ2-1; TRBD2 matches at 9 bases. Germline lookup yields CDR1 SGDLS and CDR2 YYNGEE. The CDR3 covers 15 residues. The trim removed 3 bases at V and 8 bases at J, leaving 9 bases unmatched.

This chain joins TRBV5-1 and TRBJ2-3; no firm D call. V lost 2 bases and J 1 base, leaving 8 bases between the germline ends. The CDR3 spans 14 residues. Per germline, CDR1 SGHRS and CDR2 YFSETQ. CDR3 nucleotides: TGCGCCAGCAGCTTCATCACGGGCACAGATACGCAGTATTTT. Protein: CASSFITGTDTQYF. The full variable domain, completed using reference TRBV5-1 and TRBJ2-3, is KAGVTQTPRYLIKTRGQQVTLSCSPISGHRSVSWYQQTPGQGLQFLFEYFSETQRNKGNFPGRFSGRQFSNSRSEMNVSTLELGDSALYLCASSFITGTDTQYFGPGTRLTVL.

The genes are TRBV27 and TRBJ1-2; the D gene is possibly TRBD1 (5 bases). Trimming left V 2 bases short and J 6 bases short, with 13 bases between. The CDR3 totals 14 residues. The germline V gene has CDR1 MNHEY and CDR2 SMNVEV (reference sequence). CDR3 nucleotide sequence: TGTGCCAGCAGTTTACGCGGTGGGGCAGATGGCTACACCTTC. This translates into CASSLRGGADGYTF.

The rearrangement joins TRBV9 to TRBJ2-2, with D uncertain. This CDR3 comprises 12 residues. Germline V CDR1 and CDR2: SGDLS, YYNGEE. Trimming stripped 0 bases from V and 7 bases from J, with 4 bases between. This chain's CDR3 is CASSVDIGELFF. In DNA form, the CDR3 reads TGTGCCAGCAGCGTAGATATCGGGGAGCTGTTTTTT.

As for this clone: Compared with germline, one end of the junction differs, possibly owing to a read error. The V call is TRBV28, the J call TRBJ2-6; D is possibly TRBD1 (5 bases). The CDR3 runs 12 residues. CDR1 MDHEN and CDR2 SYDVKM come from the germline V gene. CDR3 protein: CASSSGANGLTF. Here the CDR3 DNA reads TGTGCCAGCAGCTCTGGGGCCAACGGCCTGACTTTC.

The V call is TRBV7-3, the J call TRBJ2-7; D gene uncertain. The V end was cut by 5 bases, the J end by 1 base, with 9 bases between. The V gene's germline CDR1 is SGHTA and CDR2 FQGTGA. CDR3 size: 13 residues. This CDR3 is CASSPRGSYEQYF. The CDR3 DNA reads as TGTGCCAGCAGCCCTCGAGGTTCCTACGAGCAGTACTTC.

The CDR3, as DNA: TGTGCCAGCAGCTTGGCCGGGACAGGGAATGTGGGCTACACCTTC. Protein sequence: CASSLAGTGNVGYTF. The J gene is TRBJ1-2, the V gene TRBV5-5; 9 nucleotides align to TRBD1. V lost 0 bases and J lost 8; bases outside the gene matches: 8. Germline CDR1 reads SGHKS; CDR2 reads YYEKEE (reference sequence). The CDR3 contains 15 residues.

V gene TRBV11-2 combines with J gene TRBJ2-7, with 7 positions matching TRBD2. V trimming: 2 bases; J trimming: 3 bases; junction bases outside the gene matches: 7. The CDR3 sequence is 15 residues long. Germline loops: CDR1 SGHAT, CDR2 FQNNGV. The DNA of the CDR3 is TGTGCCAGCAGCTTACACGGACTAGTCGACTACGAGCAGTACTTC. Protein sequence: CASSLHGLVDYEQYF. Together with reference TRBV11-2 and TRBJ2-7, the CDR3 gives the full variable domain: EAGVAQSPRYKIIEKRQSVAFWCNPISGHATLYWYQQILGQGPKLLIQFQNNGVVDDSQLPKDRFSAERLKGVDSTLKIQPAKLEDSAVYLCASSLHGLVDYEQYFGPGTRLTVT.

This sequence joins TRBV6-5 and TRBJ1-6; 7 bases match TRBD1. The CDR3 runs 15 residues. Losses at the gene ends were 7 bases for V and 11 bases for J; bases not matched to a gene: 14. The germline V gene encodes CDR1 MNHEY and CDR2 SVGAGI. The CDR3 DNA reads TGTGCCAGCAACCACGGCGGGCAGGGGGGTACACCCCTCCACTTT. This sequence encodes CASNHGGQGGTPLHF.

V gene TRBV5-6 combines with J gene TRBJ2-5, with D perhaps matching TRBD2 (6 bases). V lost 4 bases and J lost 5, with 15 bases in between. The CDR3 has 14 residues. Germline V gives CDR1 SGHDT, CDR2 YYEEEE. CDR3 sequence reads: CASSPPGGLETQYF. In DNA, the CDR3 is TGTGCCAGCAGCCCCCCTGGAGGGCTGGAGACCCAGTACTTC.

This sequence joins TRBV30 and TRBJ1-1, with TRBD1 identical over 12 bases. The CDR3 runs to 18 residues. In germline, CDR1 is GTSNPN, CDR2 SVGIG (reference sequence). Trimming cost V 4 bases and J 5 bases; bases outside gene matches: 17. Written as DNA, the CDR3 is TGTGCCTGGATCTTCTACCCGGGACAGGGGGCCGGAAGGACTGAAGCTTTCTTT. This gives the protein CAWIFYPGQGAGRTEAFF. The variable domain in full, completed from reference TRBV30 and TRBJ1-1, reads SQTIHQWPATLVQPVGSPLSLECTVEGTSNPNLYWYRQAAGRGLQLLFYSVGIGQISSEVPQNLSASRPQDRQFILSSKKLLLSDSGFYLCAWIFYPGQGAGRTEAFFGQGTRLTVV.

The chain is built from TRBV4-2 and TRBJ1-2; D gene ambiguous. Germline CDR1 LGHNA, CDR2 YNFKEQ. V dropped 4 bases and J dropped 6 bases, with 12 bases sitting between them. This CDR3 is built from 13 residues. The CDR3 here is CASSPQAGNGYTF. The CDR3 coding sequence is TGTGCCAGCAGCCCCCAGGCGGGGAATGGCTACACCTTC.

The chain combines TRBV10-3 with TRBJ2-2; 7 bases map to TRBD1. The ends lost 11 bases at V and 0 bases at J; junction bases unmatched: 15. The CDR3 length is 17 residues. The germline CDR1 and CDR2 sequences are ENHRY and SYGVKD. CDR3 loop: CAVFYAPGQTNTGELFF. DNA for the CDR3: TGTGCCGTCTTTTACGCACCGGGACAGACGAACACCGGGGAGCTGTTTTTT.

For this clone: The same CDR3 is also encoded by other DNA sequences in this sample. The genes are TRBV6-4 and TRBJ2-3; TRBD2 matches 8 bases. This CDR3 has 14 amino acids. V shed 3 bases, J shed 1 base, and the junction held 0 bases outside the gene matches. CDR1 MRHNA and CDR2 SNTAGT come from the germline V gene. CDR3 residues: CASSEAGGTDTQYF. The CDR3 DNA reads TGTGCCAGCAGTGAAGCGGGAGGCACAGATACGCAGTATTTT.

The chain recombines TRBV21-1 with TRBJ2-7; the table names TRBD1, a call not compared with the DNA. TRBV21-1 is classified as a pseudogene. The CDR3 covers 19 residues. CDR3 loop: CASSKEVLRQGLSFYEQYF. The DNA of the CDR3 is TGTGCCAGCAGCAAAGAAGTCCTAAGGCAGGGCCTAAGCTTCTACGAGCAGTACTTC.

This clone was seen repeatedly, ten times or more. This sequence joins TRBV7-9 and TRBJ2-7; 7 bases fit TRBD1. Germline V gene data show CDR1 as SEHNR and CDR2 as FQNEAQ (reference sequence). After removal of 8 bases from V and 7 bases from J, the junction contained 8 bases not matched to a gene. The CDR3 contains 12 residues. The CDR3 loop is CASAQGPEEQYF. As DNA, the CDR3 is TGTGCCAGCGCACAGGGGCCGGAGGAGCAGTACTTC.

This clone appeared a single time. The chain joins TRBV11-3 to TRBJ1-1, with TRBD1 identical over 7 bases. The CDR3 is 16 residues long. In germline, CDR1 is SGHNT, CDR2 YENEEA. V lost 5 bases and J lost 0; bases outside the gene matches: 9. Here the CDR3 reads CASSPEPDRMNTEAFF. Written as DNA, the CDR3 is TGTGCCAGCAGCCCCGAGCCGGACAGGATGAACACTGAAGCTTTCTTT.

The sample holds one count of this clone. The chain is built from TRBV5-4 and TRBJ1-2, with TRBD1 as a possible D gene (5 bases). The CDR3 is 17 amino acids. Trimming left V 3 bases short and J 1 base short, with 19 bases between. In germline, CDR1 is SGHNT, CDR2 YYREEE (reference sequence). The chain's CDR3 is CASSSGGGRVSNYGYTF. DNA for the CDR3: TGTGCCAGCAGCTCTGGGGGGGGAAGAGTCAGTAACTATGGCTACACCTTC.

The CDR3 DNA is TGTGCCAGCAGTTACGTGGGGGGGGAAGCCTACGAGCAGTACTTC. Its translation is CASSYVGGEAYEQYF. The J gene is TRBJ2-5, the V gene TRBV6-5; 7 nucleotides line up with TRBD2. TRBJ2-7 matches the DNA end more closely, so the J call is doubtful. The length of the CDR3 is 15 residues. CDR1 and CDR2 (germline): MNHEY, SVGAGI.

This clone was recorded a few times. The rearrangement links TRBV10-3 to TRBJ2-3, with D perhaps TRBD1 (8 bases). Trimming took 4 bases from V and 5 from J, leaving 16 bases between them. Germline loops: CDR1 ENHRY, CDR2 SYGVKD. The CDR3 totals 15 residues. The CDR3, as DNA: TGTGCCATCAGTGCACAGGGGGGGCAGGGAGATACGCAGTATTTT. The encoded protein is CAISAQGGQGDTQYF.

The chain is built from TRBV20-1 and TRBJ2-7, with a tentative D call TRBD2 (5 bases). Germline V gene lookup returns CDR1 DFQATT and CDR2 SNEGSKA (reference sequence). V gave up 3 bases and J gave up 3 bases, with 6 bases separating them. The CDR3 spans 11 residues. The CDR3 loop is CSASGNYEQYF. DNA for the CDR3: TGCAGTGCTAGCGGGAACTACGAGCAGTACTTC.